The subject of this entry is one T cell receptor (beta chain). Its antigen is as yet unknown. TCRdb's copy holds only in-frame clones and misses some; the assay was immunoSEQ multiplex PCR. The sample holds around 450,000 clones, about 88% seen once. This specimen comes from a study of Ad26.COV2.S vaccination and SARS-CoV-2 variants. Regarding the study as a whole: Those who received vaccine or placebo ended up with similar non-spike TCR breadth.

Treatment meaning: roughly 19 received Ad26.COV2.S at low or high dose, single or two shots; roughly 5 received placebo; per-sample allocation not given. Collection of samples fell on day 63 after the first vaccine or placebo injection. The TCR sequence derives from a person between 18 and 65 years old who received the Ad26.COV2.S COVID-19 vaccine or a placebo. The input for sequencing was peripheral blood, taken in a trial of Ad26.COV2.S vaccine versus placebo.

The CDR3 DNA sequence: TGTGCCAGCAGCCAAGATCATCAGGGGACCGGGGGGTCCGGGGAGCTGTTTTTT. Its protein is CASSQDHQGTGGSGELFF. The chain joins TRBV3-1 (or the pseudogene TRBV3-2) to TRBJ2-2, with D perhaps matching TRBD2 (7 bases). The CDR3 has 18 residues. The V end was cut by 0 bases, the J end by 6 bases, with 20 bases between. The germline V gene encodes CDR1 LGHDT and CDR2 YNNKEL (reference sequence).